This TCR beta chain came from a study of shared clonotypes between healthy human individuals. Only in-frame clones appear in the TCRdb table, and some are missing; sequencing was by immunoSEQ multiplex PCR. The sample records about 1.1 million clones, approximately 80% being singletons. Participating donors were healthy, HIV-negative adults free of recent acute infections or vaccinations. The receptor comes from a man aged 18 to 29 in good health. Some clones in this sample may be carry-over from other donors' samples. Sequenced input: memory CD4+ T cells from PBMCs. Subset specified: CD45RA-negative fraction.

CDR3 in DNA: TGCGCCAGCCGAAGTCTCAGCACAGATACGCAGTATTTT. Residues: CASRSLSTDTQYF. This chain links TRBV5-1 with TRBJ2-3; unclear D gene. This CDR3 comprises 13 residues. Germline CDR1 reads SGHRS; CDR2 reads YFSETQ. V lost 7 bases, J lost 0 bases, and 9 bases lay in between.